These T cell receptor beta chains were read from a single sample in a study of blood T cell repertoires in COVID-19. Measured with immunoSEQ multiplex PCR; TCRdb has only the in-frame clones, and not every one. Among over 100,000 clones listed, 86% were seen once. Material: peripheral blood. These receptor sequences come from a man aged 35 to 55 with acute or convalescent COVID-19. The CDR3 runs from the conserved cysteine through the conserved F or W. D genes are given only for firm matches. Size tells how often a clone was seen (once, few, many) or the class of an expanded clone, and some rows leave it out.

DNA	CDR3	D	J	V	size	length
TGCGCCAGCAGCATTACCGGGAACCCGAGGGGCTACACCTTC	CASSITGNPRGYTF	NA	TRBJ1-2	TRBV5-1	NA	14
TGCGCCAGCAGGGCAGAACAGGGTTTGCTGTTCTTC	CASRAEQGLLFF	NA	TRBJ2-1	TRBV5-1	NA	12
TGTGCCAGCAGAGTAGCGGGGGGGGGCACAGATACGCAGTATTTT	CASRVAGGGTDTQYF	TRBD2	TRBJ2-3	TRBV7-8	NA	15
TGTGCCAGTTTCCGGGACAGGGGCTCGGAGGATGGCTACACCTTC	CASFRDRGSEDGYTF	TRBD1	TRBJ1-2	TRBV19	NA	15
TGTGCCAGCAGCTTCGGGGAAGACTATGGCTACACCTTC	CASSFGEDYGYTF	NA	TRBJ1-2	TRBV5-4	NA	13
TGTGCCAGCAGTGAAAAGTGGAGTAGCAATCAGCCCCAGCATTTT	CASSEKWSSNQPQHF	NA	TRBJ1-5	TRBV2	NA	15
TGTGCCAGCAGCTTGGGCAGCCCGGGCACTGAAGCTTTCTTT	CASSLGSPGTEAFF	NA	TRBJ1-1	TRBV5-5	NA	14
TGTGCCTGGAACCGAGGCCCGAACACTGAAGCTTTCTTT	CAWNRGPNTEAFF	NA	TRBJ1-1	TRBV30	once	13
TGTGCCTGGACCACCTGGGAAGGGGGATCACCCCTCCACTTT	CAWTTWEGGSPLHF	NA	TRBJ1-6	TRBV30	NA	14
TGTGCTAGTGGTTTGAAGACAGGTGGCGTTGGCTACACCTTC	CASGLKTGGVGYTF	NA	TRBJ1-2	TRBV12-5	NA	14
TGTGCCAGCAGTTCTACAAGGGGCTATGGCTACACCTTC	CASSSTRGYGYTF	NA	TRBJ1-2	TRBV27	NA	13
TGTGCCAGTAGTACCCCGACTAGCGGGGGAGACTACGAGCAGTACTTC	CASSTPTSGGDYEQYF	TRBD2	TRBJ2-7	TRBV19	NA	16
TGTGCCAGCAGCACGACAGGGGTTGGTGAGCAGTTCTTC	CASSTTGVGEQFF	TRBD1	TRBJ2-1	TRBV7-9	NA	13
TGTGCCAGCTCAACGAAAGGGGGTTACAATGAGCAGTTCTTC	CASSTKGGYNEQFF	NA	TRBJ2-1	TRBV18	NA	14
TGTGCCAGCAGCTTAGTTGTCGGCACAGATACGCAGTATTTT	CASSLVVGTDTQYF	NA	TRBJ2-3	TRBV7-9	once	14
TGTGCCACCAGCCCACAGGGGCCTGGAGGGGCCAACGTCCTGACTTTC	CATSPQGPGGANVLTF	TRBD1	TRBJ2-6	TRBV15	NA	16
TGTGCCAGCAGCCAATACAGCGGGGACCCCCCAGAGACCCAGTACTTC	CASSQYSGDPPETQYF	TRBD2	TRBJ2-5	TRBV3-1/TRBV3-2	few	16
TGTGCCAGCAGTATAAGGGGCCAGGTAGAGAATTCACCCCTCCACTTT	CASSIRGQVENSPLHF	NA	TRBJ1-6	TRBV27	NA	16
TGTGCCAGCAGCCCAACACTAGCGGGGGGACTTGGTACGCAGTATTTT	CASSPTLAGGLGTQYF	TRBD2	TRBJ2-3	TRBV5-6	NA	16
TGTGCCAGCAGCTTAGGCCAAGAGACAAGCTATGGCTACACCTTC	CASSLGQETSYGYTF	NA	TRBJ1-2	TRBV13	NA	15
TGTGCCAGTAGTAGAATAGGAGGGCGGGATGGGGCCAACGTCCTGACTTTC	CASSRIGGRDGANVLTF	NA	TRBJ2-6	TRBV19	NA	17
TGTGCCAGCAGTTTCCCGGCAGGCTCCAATCAGCCCCAGCATTTT	CASSFPAGSNQPQHF	NA	TRBJ1-5	TRBV6-6	NA	15
TGCAGTGCTAATGACAGGGGAGGGGACCAAGAGACCCAGTACTTC	CSANDRGGDQETQYF	NA	TRBJ2-5	TRBV20-1	NA	15
TGTGCCAGTAGCCAAGTAGGACTAGCGGGCAATGAGCAGTTCTTC	CASSQVGLAGNEQFF	TRBD2	TRBJ2-1	TRBV19	NA	15
TGTGCCAGTCACAGGGGGCGCGCTTTGGTGGGCTACACCTTC	CASHRGRALVGYTF	NA	TRBJ1-2	TRBV12-1	NA	14
TGTGCCAGTAGTACAACAGGGGCTAGCGGGAGGTACCAAGAGACCCAGTACTTC	CASSTTGASGRYQETQYF	TRBD2	TRBJ2-5	TRBV19	NA	18
TGTGCCAGCACATCCTCTGGAAACACCATATATTTT	CASTSSGNTIYF	NA	TRBJ1-3	TRBV6-5	once	12
TGTGCCAGCAGTGAAATGTCAAACATGAACACTGAAGCTTTCTTT	CASSEMSNMNTEAFF	NA	TRBJ1-1	TRBV2	NA	15
TGCGCCAGCAGCTTGGTCGGACAGTTGAACACTGAAGCTTTCTTT	CASSLVGQLNTEAFF	NA	TRBJ1-1	TRBV5-1	NA	15
TGTGCCAGTAGTCAACAGGGTTTGGGTCAGCCCCAGCATTTT	CASSQQGLGQPQHF	NA	TRBJ1-5	TRBV19	once	14
TGTGCCAGCAGCCTAGGACAGGGAAATGAGCAGTTCTTC	CASSLGQGNEQFF	TRBD1	TRBJ2-1	TRBV3-1/TRBV3-2	NA	13
TGTGCCAGCAGCCCCGGGACTAGCGGGAGGGGGCGTGAGCAGTTCTTC	CASSPGTSGRGREQFF	TRBD2	TRBJ2-1	TRBV11-3	NA	16
TGCAGTGCTAGTAAGCCGGGTACGCAGTATTTT	CSASKPGTQYF	NA	TRBJ2-3	TRBV20-1	once	11
TGTGCCAGCAGTTTACGTCGGACTTCGAGGGAGGCTTTCTTT	CASSLRRTSREAFF	NA	TRBJ1-1	TRBV6-5	NA	14
TGCAGCGTTGGCGCCCGACTAGCGGGAGGGCTCCGCTACAATGAGCAGTTCTTC	CSVGARLAGGLRYNEQFF	TRBD2	TRBJ2-1	TRBV29-1	NA	18
TGTGCCACCCGGACAGGGTCTCATGAAAAACTGTTTTTT	CATRTGSHEKLFF	TRBD1	TRBJ1-4	TRBV10-3	NA	13
TGCGCCAGCAGCCAACGGGACAGAGACCAAGAGACCCAGTACTTC	CASSQRDRDQETQYF	TRBD1	TRBJ2-5	TRBV4-1	once	15
TGCGCCAGCAGCCAAGATGACCGCGGGAATGAGCAGTTCTTC	CASSQDDRGNEQFF	NA	TRBJ2-1	TRBV4-1	NA	14
TGTGCCAGCAGTTATAGCGGGGGGGATACGCAGTATTTT	CASSYSGGDTQYF	TRBD2	TRBJ2-3	TRBV6-5	NA	13
TGTGCCATCAGTGAGGTTGGGGGCCTAACAGATACGCAGTATTTT	CAISEVGGLTDTQYF	NA	TRBJ2-3	TRBV10-3	NA	15
TGTGCCAGCAGCTCCACAGGGGAGGCTGAAGCTTTCTTT	CASSSTGEAEAFF	TRBD1	TRBJ1-1	TRBV5-4	NA	13
TGCGCCAGCAGCCAAGATCTGGGGAGAACTACAGATACGCAGTATTTT	CASSQDLGRTTDTQYF	NA	TRBJ2-3	TRBV4-3	NA	16
TGTGCCAGCAGCAAACTAGCGGGAAACACCGGGGAGCTGTTTTTT	CASSKLAGNTGELFF	TRBD2	TRBJ2-2	TRBV11-3	NA	15
TGTGCCAGCAGCCTACAGGGGGTGATGACCTACAATGAGCAGTTCTTC	CASSLQGVMTYNEQFF	TRBD1	TRBJ2-1	TRBV7-2	NA	16
TGTGCCAGCAGCCGATTACTAGCGGGAGGAACCGGGGAGCTGTTTTTT	CASSRLLAGGTGELFF	TRBD2	TRBJ2-2	TRBV3-1/TRBV3-2	NA	16
TGTGCCAGTATTTGGGGGCGATCTAATGAAAAACTGTTTTTT	CASIWGRSNEKLFF	NA	TRBJ1-4	TRBV21-1	NA	14
TGTGCCAGCAGCTTGGCCACAGCGGGGCACAGCACAGATACGCAGTATTTT	CASSLATAGHSTDTQYF	TRBD2	TRBJ2-3	TRBV5-4	NA	17
TGTGCCAGTAGTATAGTCCCGGGACAGGTCTACAATGAGCAGTTCTTC	CASSIVPGQVYNEQFF	TRBD1	TRBJ2-1	TRBV19	NA	16
TGTGCCAGCAGCCAAGAAGTTAGATTCAATGAGCAGTTCTTC	CASSQEVRFNEQFF	NA	TRBJ2-1	TRBV4-2	NA	14
TGCGCCAGCAGCTACGGGGGCACAGATACGCAGTATTTT	CASSYGGTDTQYF	NA	TRBJ2-3	TRBV5-1	NA	13
TGTGCCAGTAGTAGAGACAGGATTTATGGCTACACCTTC	CASSRDRIYGYTF	NA	TRBJ1-2	TRBV19	once	13
TGTGCCAGCAGCTACACCCCTGGGAGCTCCTACGAGCAGTACTTC	CASSYTPGSSYEQYF	NA	TRBJ2-7	TRBV7-9	once	15
TGTGCCAGCAGCCGGGGGAGGTATGAAGCTTTCTTT	CASSRGRYEAFF	NA	TRBJ1-1	TRBV3-1/TRBV3-2	NA	12
TGTGCCAGCAGCTTAGGGCCGGGGAAGTACAATGAGCAGTTCTTC	CASSLGPGKYNEQFF	NA	TRBJ2-1	TRBV7-2	NA	15
TGTGCCAGCAGCGCTCGACAGGGCCGGAGTGGAAAACTGTTTTTT	CASSARQGRSGKLFF	NA	TRBJ1-4	TRBV21-1	NA	15
TGTGCCAGCAGCTTAAGACAGGGATCATACGAGCAGTACTTC	CASSLRQGSYEQYF	TRBD1	TRBJ2-7	TRBV7-3	NA	14
TGTGCCAGCAGCGTAGAAGACCTACGGGCTCCGGGAACTGAAGCTTTCTTT	CASSVEDLRAPGTEAFF	NA	TRBJ1-1	TRBV9	NA	17
TGTGCCAGTACCCGGACAGCCAATCAGCCCCAGCATTTT	CASTRTANQPQHF	NA	TRBJ1-5	TRBV19	NA	13
TGTGCCAGCAGCTTAGAACTAGCGGATTACAATGAGCAGTTCTTC	CASSLELADYNEQFF	TRBD2	TRBJ2-1	TRBV7-2	NA	15
TGTGCCAGCAGCGTAGACCCCCGAGGGGGCGCTGGGGCCAACGTCCTGACTTTC	CASSVDPRGGAGANVLTF	TRBD1	TRBJ2-6	TRBV9	NA	18